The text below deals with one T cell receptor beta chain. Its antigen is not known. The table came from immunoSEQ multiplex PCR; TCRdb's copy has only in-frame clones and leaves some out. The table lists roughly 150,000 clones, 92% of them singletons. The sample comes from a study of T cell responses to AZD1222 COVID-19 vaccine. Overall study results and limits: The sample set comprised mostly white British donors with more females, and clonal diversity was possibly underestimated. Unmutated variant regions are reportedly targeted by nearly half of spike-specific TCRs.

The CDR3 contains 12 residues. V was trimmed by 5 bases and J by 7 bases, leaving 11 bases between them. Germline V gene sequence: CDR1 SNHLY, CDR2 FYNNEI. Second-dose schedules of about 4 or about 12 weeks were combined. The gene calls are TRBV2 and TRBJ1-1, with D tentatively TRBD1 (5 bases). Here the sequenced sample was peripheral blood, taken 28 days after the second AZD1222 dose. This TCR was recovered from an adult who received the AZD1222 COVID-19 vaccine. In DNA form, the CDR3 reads TGTGCCAGCAGTCGAGGGGTGATTGAAGCTTTCTTT. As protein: CASSRGVIEAFF.